This T cell receptor beta chain was documented in a study of blood T cell repertoires in COVID-19. Study details: Donors in the United States, Italy and Spain gave samples during acute or convalescent COVID-19. From T cells, B-cell-depleted T cells, or PBMCs came the material, which was cDNA or gDNA.

The V gene end was trimmed by 5 bases and the J gene end by 1 base; junction bases not matched to a gene: 7. The germline CDR1 and CDR2 sequences are LNHNV and YYDKDF (reference sequence). The CDR3 has 16 residues. Per the authors' pipeline: Amplified reference gene primers provided the basis for estimating nucleated cell counts. TCRdb's table, derived via immunoSEQ multiplex PCR, lists solely in-frame clones and lacks some. V and J calls and clone size come straight from that table; D and trimming were deduced from the DNA. The data show under 40,000 clones, roughly 90% seen once. Sequenced input: peripheral blood. The J gene is TRBJ2-3, the V gene TRBV15; TRBD2 matches at 9 bases. The sequence derives from a man in his 60s with active or convalescent COVID-19. The CDR3 region is CATSPTQREGTDTQYF. The CDR3 bases are TGTGCCACCAGCCCCACCCAGCGGGAGGGCACAGATACGCAGTATTTT.